Presented here are 25 T cell receptor beta chains from one specimen sequenced in a study of blood T cell repertoires in COVID-19. TCRdb keeps only in-frame clones here, not all; method: immunoSEQ multiplex PCR. This table has about 100,000 clones, 88% appearing once. The sequenced sample consisted of peripheral blood. Source of these receptors: a woman aged 80 or over with acute or convalescent COVID-19.

This chain uses TRBV7-8 with TRBJ1-5, with a weak D call TRBD1 (5 bases). Germline lookup yields CDR1 SGHVS and CDR2 FQNEAQ. The CDR3 consists of 15 residues. V gave up 2 bases and J gave up 8 bases, with 16 bases separating them. Here the CDR3 reads CASSLFGGYEKPQHF. The CDR3 bases are TGTGCCAGCAGCTTATTCGGGGGTTATGAGAAGCCCCAGCATTTT.

This clone was observed once. The V and J genes are TRBV6-5 and TRBJ1-5; D unclear. The germline V and J ends were trimmed by 6 bases and 7 bases, with 13 bases remaining between them. The CDR3 length is 13 residues. Germline CDR1 reads MNHEY; CDR2 reads SVGAGI. The CDR3, as DNA: TGTGCCAGCAGGCAGGAGGCGGGGCAGCCCCAGCATTTT. The encoded protein is CASRQEAGQPQHF.

This clone has only one observation. The chain links TRBV5-6 to TRBJ1-5; D possibly corresponds to TRBD1 (6 bases). Germline CDR1 is SGHDT and CDR2 is YYEEEE. This CDR3 has 15 residues. Trimming shortened V by 1 base and J by 4 bases, and 12 bases separated the two germline ends. DNA for the CDR3: TGTGCCAGCAGCTTGCACGGACAGCTTAATCAGCCCCAGCATTTT. This gives the protein CASSLHGQLNQPQHF.

This clone is a singleton in its sample. V and J are TRBV12-5 and TRBJ2-5, with 8 bases matching TRBD1. The CDR3 spans 15 residues. From germline, CDR1 is LGHNT and CDR2 FRNRAP. Losses at the gene ends were 6 bases for V and 4 bases for J; bases not matched to a gene: 10. The DNA of the CDR3 is TGTGCTAGTGGCCGTGGACAGGGTCGAGCAGAGACCCAGTACTTC. It specifies CASGRGQGRAETQYF. The complete variable domain, with remaining parts taken from reference TRBV12-5 and TRBJ2-5, reads DARVTQTPRHKVTEMGQEVTMRCQPILGHNTVFWYRQTMMQGLELLAYFRNRAPLDDSGMPKDRFSAEMPDATLATLKIQPSEPRDSAVYFCASGRGQGRAETQYFGPGTRLLVL.

The chain recombines TRBV7-8 with TRBJ1-6, with 7 bases lining up with TRBD1. The J segment lost 7 bases and the V segment lost 5 bases, leaving 5 bases of the junction unmatched. Per germline, CDR1 SGHVS and CDR2 FQNEAQ. CDR3 length equals 14 residues. CDR3 sequence (DNA): TGTGCCAGCAGCCTCGGGACAGAGAATTCACCCCTCCACTTT. Amino acid sequence: CASSLGTENSPLHF.

The chain employs TRBV5-6 and TRBJ2-1; 11 bases map to TRBD2. In germline, CDR1 is SGHDT, CDR2 YYEEEE. This CDR3 contains 15 residues. V trimming: 5 bases; J trimming: 4 bases; junction bases outside the gene matches: 5. The CDR3 nucleotides are TGTGCCAGCAGAAATAGCGGGGGGGCGTACAATGAGCAGTTCTTC. Translation gives CASRNSGGAYNEQFF. Variable domain in full (rest from reference TRBV5-6 and TRBJ2-1): DAGVTQSPTHLIKTRGQQVTLRCSPKSGHDTVSWYQQALGQGPQFIFQYYEEEERQRGNFPDRFSGHQFPNYSSELNVNALLLGDSALYLCASRNSGGAYNEQFFGPGTRLTVL.

This chain joins TRBV6-5 and TRBJ1-3, with 8 positions matching TRBD1. The CDR3 runs to 15 residues. Looked up from germline, CDR1 is MNHEY and CDR2 is SVGAGI. V lost 10 bases and J lost 1; bases outside the gene matches: 9. CDR3 protein: CATGAGGSSGNTIYF. The DNA for the CDR3 is TGTGCCACAGGCGCAGGGGGCAGTTCTGGAAACACCATATATTTT.

This clone was seen only a few times. The chain has TRBV7-2 and TRBJ1-4; 9 bases map to TRBD1. V lost 4 bases, J lost 6 bases, and 9 bases stayed unmatched. Per the germline V gene, CDR1 is SGHTA and CDR2 is FQGNSA. The CDR3 spans 16 residues. CDR3 DNA sequence: TGTGCCAGCAGCTCCCAGACCGGGACAGGGTATGAAAAACTGTTTTTT. It specifies CASSSQTGTGYEKLFF.

The chain links TRBV6-2 or TRBV6-3 to TRBJ1-1, with D maybe TRBD1 (6 bases). The CDR3 totals 15 residues. Looked up from germline, CDR1 is MNHEY and CDR2 is SVGEGT. Deletions cut 5 bases from V and 0 bases from J, with 13 bases between. Written as DNA, the CDR3 is TGTGCCAGCAGTAAGGGGACAAGGTTGAACACTGAAGCTTTCTTT. Protein sequence: CASSKGTRLNTEAFF.

The V call is TRBV2, the J call TRBJ2-3; 12 nucleotides agree with TRBD2. The CDR3 is made up of 15 amino acids. The V segment lost 7 bases and the J segment 8 bases; nucleotides outside the gene matches: 10. In germline, CDR1 is SNHLY, CDR2 FYNNEI. The CDR3 reads CASNRLAGAEGTQYF. The CDR3 coding sequence is TGTGCCAGCAACAGACTAGCGGGAGCCGAGGGTACGCAGTATTTT.

V usage is TRBV18 and J usage is TRBJ1-2; D ambiguous. The CDR3 has 15 amino acids. Trimming removed 3 bases at V and 4 bases at J, with 15 bases between. The germline gives CDR1 KGHSH, CDR2 LQKENI. The CDR3 DNA is TGTGCCAGCTCACCGGGAGCAAACCGGGGCTATGGCTACACCTTC. It encodes CASSPGANRGYGYTF.

J is TRBJ2-1 and V is TRBV4-1, with 10 positions matching TRBD2. Looked up from germline, CDR1 is MGHRA and CDR2 is YSYEKL. The CDR3 runs to 16 residues. With V trimmed by 4 bases and J by 3 bases, 6 bases remained unmatched. CDR3 coding DNA: TGCGCCAGCAGCCGCGGACTAGCGGAGGTCTACAATGAGCAGTTCTTC. Translated: CASSRGLAEVYNEQFF.

The chain recombines TRBV7-9 with TRBJ2-7, with D possibly being TRBD1 (5 bases). Germline V gene data show CDR1 as SEHNR and CDR2 as FQNEAQ (reference sequence). The V end lost 5 bases, the J end lost 3 bases, and 11 bases lay between the germline ends. This CDR3 has 13 amino acids. As DNA, the CDR3 is TGTGCCAGCAGCCACGAGGACAACTACGAGCAGTACTTC. Encoded protein: CASSHEDNYEQYF.

This clone came up a few times. The chain combines TRBV28 with TRBJ2-1; 7 bases are shared with TRBD2. This CDR3 has 15 residues. With V trimmed by 2 bases and J by 6 bases, 7 bases remained unmatched. Germline V CDR1 and CDR2: MDHEN, SYDVKM. In DNA form, the CDR3 reads TGTGCCAGCAGTTTACAGGCGACTAGCCGCAATGAGCAGTTCTTC. Translated: CASSLQATSRNEQFF.

This clone has more than one count but fewer than ten. The V and J genes are TRBV7-9 and TRBJ2-1; 10 nucleotides match TRBD2. V gave up 0 bases and J gave up 12 bases; unmatched junction bases: 11. This CDR3 is 16 amino acids long. Germline values: CDR1 SEHNR, CDR2 FQNEAQ (reference sequence). The CDR3 DNA follows: TGTGCCAGCAGCTTAGCGGCTAGCGGGGGTGCCCAGGGGCAGTTCTTC. Its translation is CASSLAASGGAQGQFF.

The chain links TRBV5-1 to TRBJ1-2; D not certain. CDR1 is SGHRS and CDR2 is YFSETQ in the germline V gene. The ends were cut back, 0 bases at V and 6 bases at J, with 6 bases in the middle. CDR3 length: 12 amino acids. The DNA of the CDR3 is TGCGCCAGCAGCTTGGGCCGGGATGGCTACACCTTC. This sequence encodes CASSLGRDGYTF.

The chain joins TRBV7-9 to TRBJ2-1; D not resolved. The CDR3 extends over 16 amino acids. The germline V gene has CDR1 SEHNR and CDR2 FQNEAQ (reference sequence). V was shortened by 1 base and J by 7 bases, with 17 bases between the two germline ends. CDR3 protein: CASSLGHLGSRNEQFF. DNA of the CDR3: TGTGCCAGCAGCTTAGGCCACCTAGGAAGTCGGAATGAGCAGTTCTTC.

This chain uses TRBV6-2 or TRBV6-3 with TRBJ2-2, with TRBD1 matching over 9 bases. J was trimmed by 5 bases and V by 5 bases; bases with no gene match: 6. The germline V gene has CDR1 MNHEY and CDR2 SVGEGT. The CDR3 covers 15 residues. CDR3: CASSTGTGWTGELFF. As DNA, the CDR3 is TGTGCCAGCAGTACCGGGACAGGGTGGACCGGGGAGCTGTTTTTT.

The chain has TRBV5-1 and TRBJ2-2; maybe TRBD2 (6 bases). V was trimmed by 0 bases and J by 7 bases, leaving 13 bases between them. Germline CDR1 is SGHRS and CDR2 is YFSETQ. The length of the CDR3 is 15 residues. CDR3: CASSLDGSGLGELFF. DNA of the CDR3: TGCGCCAGCAGCTTGGACGGGAGTGGGCTCGGGGAGCTGTTTTTT.

The V and J genes are TRBV5-8 and TRBJ2-7, with 7 positions matching TRBD1. This CDR3 spans 15 amino acids. J gave up 2 bases and V 4 bases, and 9 bases lay outside the gene matches. CDR1 and CDR2 from the germline V gene are SGHTS and YDEGEE. CDR3 in DNA: TGTGCCAGCAGCATCGATACAGGGGCGCCCTACGAGCAGTACTTC. As protein: CASSIDTGAPYEQYF.

The V and J genes are TRBV5-1 and TRBJ2-1, with TRBD1 matching over 7 bases. V trimming: 1 base; J trimming: 1 base; junction bases outside the gene matches: 2. This CDR3 comprises 15 residues. Germline CDR1 is SGHRS and CDR2 is YFSETQ. The CDR3 DNA reads as TGCGCCAGCAGCTTGTTGGGACAGTCCTACAATGAGCAGTTCTTC. This sequence encodes CASSLLGQSYNEQFF.

The chain couples TRBV28 to TRBJ1-2; D gene unclear. The germline gives CDR1 MDHEN, CDR2 SYDVKM. The CDR3 length is 15 residues. V lost 7 bases and J 3 bases, leaving 18 bases between the germline ends. CDR3 sequence: CASILGTAGDYGYTF. The CDR3 coding sequence is TGTGCCAGCATCTTGGGTACAGCCGGGGACTATGGCTACACCTTC.

This sequence joins TRBV4-3 and TRBJ1-2, with a possible D match to TRBD1 (5 bases). The CDR3 consists of 14 residues. Germline CDR1 reads LGHNA; CDR2 reads YSLEER. V lost 0 bases and J 8 bases, leaving 13 bases between the germline ends. In DNA, the CDR3 is TGCGCCAGCAGCCAAGATGTCAGGGTTGAGGGCTACACCTTC. Protein product: CASSQDVRVEGYTF.

As DNA, the CDR3 is TGTGCCAGCAGGGGGCTAGCGGGGTACAATGAGCAGTTCTTC. Translating it yields CASRGLAGYNEQFF. The V gene is TRBV7-8, the J gene TRBJ2-1, with 9 positions matching TRBD2. V lost 6 bases to trimming and J lost 4 bases; unmatched junction nucleotides: 4. The germline gives CDR1 SGHVS, CDR2 FQNEAQ. The CDR3 runs 14 residues. Full variable domain (outside the CDR3, taken from reference TRBV7-8 and TRBJ2-1): GAGVSQSPRYKVAKRGQDVALRCDPISGHVSLFWYQQALGQGPEFLTYFQNEAQLDKSGLPSDRFFAERPEGSVSTLKIQRTQQEDSAVYLCASRGLAGYNEQFFGPGTRLTVL.

As concerns this clone: Other nucleotide sequences from this sample produce the same CDR3. The chain has TRBV5-1 and TRBJ2-1, with 12 bases aligning to TRBD2. The germline V gene encodes CDR1 SGHRS and CDR2 YFSETQ. CDR3 length: 15 amino acids. V was clipped by 3 bases and J by 4 bases; unmatched bases: 2. The CDR3 sequence is CASSSGLAGYNEQFF. The CDR3, as DNA: TGCGCCAGCAGCTCAGGACTAGCGGGATACAATGAGCAGTTCTTC.